Following are 20 T cell receptor beta chains from one sample sequenced in a study of T cell changes during pregnancy in multiple sclerosis. The method was immunoSEQ multiplex PCR; TCRdb's version includes in-frame clones alone and lacks a portion of them. The data show 35,000 to 45,000 clones, roughly 93% seen once. The sequenced sample was CD4+ T cells from peripheral blood mononuclear cells, obtained in the first trimester of pregnancy. Receptors originate from a female donor with multiple sclerosis, enrolled in a pregnancy study.

The chain carries TRBV4-2 and TRBJ1-5; D gene unclear. This CDR3 has 15 residues. The germline CDR1 and CDR2 sequences are LGHNA and YNFKEQ. V was pared by 1 base and J by 1 base, with 8 bases between. The CDR3 DNA follows: TGTGCCAGCAGCCAAGGGAGTCACAGCAATCAGCCCCAGCATTTT. It translates to CASSQGSHSNQPQHF.

This chain joins TRBV29-1 and TRBJ1-2; maybe TRBD1 (6 bases). CDR3 length equals 13 residues. From germline, CDR1 is SQVTM and CDR2 ANQGSEA. Trimming removed 5 bases at V and 7 bases at J, with 17 bases between. The CDR3 coding sequence is TGCAGCGTTATAGGGGGGGGAATTGTTGGCTACACCTTC. Protein product: CSVIGGGIVGYTF. The whole variable domain, remainder taken from reference TRBV29-1 and TRBJ1-2, is SAVISQKPSRDICQRGTSLTIQCQVDSQVTMMFWYRQQPGQSLTLIATANQGSEATYESGFVIDKFPISRPNLTFSTLTVSNMSPEDSSIYLCSVIGGGIVGYTFGSGTRLTVV.

The rearrangement joins TRBV6-4 to TRBJ1-2; D unresolved. This CDR3 is 15 amino acids long. Germline CDR1 is MRHNA and CDR2 is SNTAGT. V was pared by 5 bases and J by 0 bases, with 13 bases between. Here the CDR3 DNA reads TGTGCCAGCAGTCCCGAACCGGGAACTAACTATGGCTACACCTTC. Translating gives CASSPEPGTNYGYTF.

The V and J genes are TRBV20-1 and TRBJ2-7, with D tentatively TRBD2 (6 bases). CDR3 length: 11 residues. The V end was cut by 6 bases, the J end by 7 bases, with 13 bases between. CDR1 is DFQATT, CDR2 SNEGSKA, per germline (reference sequence). The CDR3 nucleotides are TGCAGTGCCTATCGCGGAGGGGAGCAGTACTTC. Translation: CSAYRGGEQYF.

The chain carries TRBV27 and TRBJ2-1; 8 nucleotides align to TRBD2. J lost 8 bases, V lost 7 bases, and 13 bases had no gene match. The CDR3 length is 15 residues. From germline, CDR1 is MNHEY and CDR2 SMNVEV (reference sequence). Written as DNA, the CDR3 is TGTGCCAGCACCCCAGCGGGAGCCCCTCGGCATGAGCAGTTCTTC. Protein product: CASTPAGAPRHEQFF.

This clone came up once. The chain uses TRBV28 and TRBJ2-7, with no clear D. The CDR3 has 13 amino acids. In germline, CDR1 is MDHEN, CDR2 SYDVKM. Trimming pared 3 bases from V and 0 bases from J, leaving 6 bases between. CDR3 sequence reads: CASSFSFSYEQYF. CDR3 DNA sequence: TGTGCCAGCAGTTTTAGCTTCTCCTACGAGCAGTACTTC.

The chain employs TRBV13 and TRBJ2-6; 7 nucleotides agree with TRBD1. The germline gives CDR1 PRHDT, CDR2 FYEKMQ (reference sequence). Trimming at V came to 6 bases and at J to 0 bases, leaving 2 bases not matched to a gene. This CDR3 has 15 residues. DNA of the CDR3: TGTGCCAGCAGTTCAGGGGGCTCTGGGGCCAACGTCCTGACTTTC. Translated: CASSSGGSGANVLTF.

The rearrangement links TRBV19 to TRBJ2-7; 9 bases match TRBD1. CDR3 length equals 15 residues. Looked up from germline, CDR1 is LNHDA and CDR2 is SQIVND (reference sequence). V was clipped by 8 bases and J by 2 bases; unmatched bases: 10. CDR3 sequence reads: CASSPLRDRAYEQYF. Here the CDR3 DNA reads TGTGCCAGTTCGCCCTTACGGGACAGGGCCTACGAGCAGTACTTC.

V and J are TRBV18 and TRBJ2-7; 7 bases match TRBD1. Germline V lookup: CDR1 KGHSH, CDR2 LQKENI. The junction had 13 bases not matched to a gene; V was cut back by 3 bases and J by 2 bases. The CDR3 runs 17 residues. The CDR3 is CASSPSVTGKLTYEQYF. CDR3 in DNA: TGTGCCAGCTCACCTTCCGTGACAGGGAAATTAACCTACGAGCAGTACTTC.

The chain uses TRBV5-1 and TRBJ1-2, with D unresolved. Germline CDR1 SGHRS, CDR2 YFSETQ. V dropped 0 bases and J dropped 4 bases, with 13 bases sitting between them. CDR3 length: 15 residues. The CDR3 region is CASSLVRDMGYGYTF. CDR3 nucleotide sequence: TGCGCCAGCAGCTTGGTTCGAGACATGGGCTATGGCTACACCTTC. Supplemented by reference TRBV5-1 and TRBJ1-2, the full variable domain reads KAGVTQTPRYLIKTRGQQVTLSCSPISGHRSVSWYQQTPGQGLQFLFEYFSETQRNKGNFPGRFSGRQFSNSRSEMNVSTLELGDSALYLCASSLVRDMGYGYTFGSGTRLTVV.

This clone was seen just once. The chain has TRBV6-5 and TRBJ2-7; TRBD1 might be the D (7 bases). Trimming removed 6 bases at V and 2 bases at J, with 17 bases between. CDR1 and CDR2 (germline): MNHEY, SVGAGI. This CDR3 has 15 amino acids. The CDR3 DNA follows: TGTGCCAGCAGCCCCGGAGGGGACAGAGCCTACGAGCAGTACTTC. This translates into CASSPGGDRAYEQYF.

This rearrangement joins TRBV18 to TRBJ1-1; the D is unclear. Trimming removed 6 bases from V and 2 bases from J, with 13 bases in between. The CDR3 loop spans 14 amino acids. Germline CDR1 is KGHSH and CDR2 is LQKENI. CDR3 sequence reads: CASSGGRGNTEAFF. The CDR3 DNA reads as TGTGCCAGCTCGGGAGGACGAGGTAACACTGAAGCTTTCTTT. Filled out from reference TRBV18 and TRBJ1-1, the complete variable domain reads NAGVMQNPRHLVRRRGQEARLRCSPMKGHSHVYWYRQLPEEGLKFMVYLQKENIIDESGMPKERFSAEFPKEGPSILRIQQVVRGDSAAYFCASSGGRGNTEAFFGQGTRLTVV.

The rearrangement uses TRBV7-9 and TRBJ2-7; perhaps TRBD1 as D (6 bases). The V gene lost 4 bases and the J gene lost 0 bases, with 16 bases spanning the gap. Germline V CDR1 and CDR2: SEHNR, FQNEAQ (reference sequence). This CDR3 has 16 amino acids. The CDR3 sequence is CASSSLWTVNSYEQYF. CDR3 DNA sequence: TGTGCCAGCAGCTCCCTATGGACAGTCAACTCCTACGAGCAGTACTTC.

This chain joins TRBV6-5 and TRBJ1-6, with a possible D match to TRBD1 (6 bases). This CDR3 contains 15 residues. From germline, CDR1 is MNHEY and CDR2 SVGAGI. Trimming removed 6 bases at V and 6 bases at J, with 15 bases between. The CDR3, as DNA: TGTGCCAGCAGACCCCCAGGGGTGGGTAATTCACCCCTCCACTTT. This codes for CASRPPGVGNSPLHF.

This clone has just one count. This chain links TRBV5-1 with TRBJ2-3, with unresolved D. CDR1 is SGHRS and CDR2 is YFSETQ in the germline V gene. V was pared by 0 bases and J by 3 bases, with 11 bases between. The CDR3 loop spans 15 amino acids. CDR3 nucleotide sequence: TGCGCCAGCAGCTTGGCCTCCAGGTTGACAGATACGCAGTATTTT. Encoded protein: CASSLASRLTDTQYF.

V is TRBV6-1 and J is TRBJ1-5; D is possibly TRBD1 (6 bases). The CDR3 sequence is 15 residues long. Germline loops: CDR1 MNHNS, CDR2 SASEGT. Trimming took 5 bases from V and 0 from J, leaving 11 bases between them. The DNA for the CDR3 is TGTGCCAGCAGTACTGGACAGTATAGCAATCAGCCCCAGCATTTT. Amino acids: CASSTGQYSNQPQHF.

This rearrangement joins TRBV10-3 to TRBJ2-7; a possible D gene is TRBD2 (7 bases). The CDR3 totals 16 residues. Germline lookup yields CDR1 ENHRY and CDR2 SYGVKD. V was cut by 1 base and J by 2 bases, with 15 bases left in between. Here the CDR3 reads CAISEFVGGAPYEQYF. In DNA, the CDR3 is TGTGCCATCAGTGAGTTCGTTGGGGGGGCCCCCTACGAGCAGTACTTC.

CDR3: CASSLDSSMNTEAFF. CDR3 coding DNA: TGTGCCAGCAGTTTAGACAGCTCTATGAACACTGAAGCTTTCTTT. V gene TRBV2 combines with J gene TRBJ1-1, with D maybe TRBD1 (5 bases). Trimming stripped 5 bases from V and 0 bases from J, with 13 bases between. This CDR3 comprises 15 residues. The germline CDR1 and CDR2 sequences are SNHLY and FYNNEI.

V is TRBV15 and J is TRBJ1-2, with D possibly matching TRBD1 (6 bases). With 2 bases removed from V and 8 bases from J, the gap between germline ends came to 21 bases. CDR1 and CDR2 from the germline V gene are LNHNV and YYDKDF (reference sequence). The CDR3 has 16 amino acids. Written as DNA, the CDR3 is TGTGCCACCAGCAGAAAAAGCCGGGACACGACGCCCGGCTACACCTTC. It translates to CATSRKSRDTTPGYTF.

The DNA of the CDR3 is TGCAGCGCACAGAGGGCAACTAATGAAAAACTGTTTTTT. Residues: CSAQRATNEKLFF. This chain connects TRBV29-1 to TRBJ1-4; D remains ambiguous. The V and J ends lost 7 bases and 0 bases respectively, with 9 bases between them. The CDR3 is 13 amino acids. Germline V lookup: CDR1 SQVTM, CDR2 ANQGSEA.